This TCR beta chain was recovered during a study of blood T cell repertoires in COVID-19. Worth noting for this clone: Additional DNA sequences in this sample encode the identical CDR3.

The repertoire was sequenced with immunoSEQ multiplex PCR; TCRdb's copy has only in-frame clones and lacks some. The data hold 250,000 to 300,000 clones, with 89% observed a single time. This CDR3 is 12 amino acids long. Germline V gene sequence: CDR1 ENHRY, CDR2 SYGVKD. With V trimmed by 4 bases and J by 5 bases, 1 base remained unmatched. Specimen: peripheral blood. V and J are TRBV10-3 and TRBJ1-1; TRBD1 matches 7 bases. The TCR was taken from a woman aged 55-69 years with acute or convalescent COVID-19. The CDR3 DNA reads as TGTGCCATCAGTGTCAGGGGGACTGAAGCTTTCTTT. This codes for CAISVRGTEAFF.